What follows are 2 T cell receptor beta chains derived from one specimen sequenced in a study of blood T cell repertoires in COVID-19. Profiling relied on immunoSEQ multiplex PCR, and the TCRdb table lists in-frame clones only, not all of them. This sample has roughly 400,000 clones, with roughly 88% found just once. Material for sequencing was PBMCs or T cells enriched from blood (not recorded which). These receptor sequences come from a woman in her 40s with acute COVID-19.

V is TRBV6-4 and J is TRBJ1-1; a possible D gene is TRBD1 (6 bases). Between the trimmed V and J ends, which lost 6 bases and 3 bases, there was a span of 20 bases. Germline CDR1 and CDR2: MRHNA and SNTAGT. The CDR3 extends over 16 amino acids. The CDR3 protein is CASRRGWGTGDTEAFF. CDR3 nucleotide sequence: TGTGCCAGCAGGAGGGGGTGGGGAACGGGTGACACTGAAGCTTTCTTT.

The chain carries TRBV25-1 and TRBJ1-6, with 9 bases lining up with TRBD1. Unmatched junction bases numbered 4, after V lost 3 bases and J lost 4 bases. The germline gives CDR1 MGHDK, CDR2 SYGVNS. This CDR3 spans 16 amino acids. The CDR3 DNA reads as TGTGCCAGCAGTGAGTCGACAGGGGGGTATAATTCACCCCTCCACTTT. Translated, it gives CASSESTGGYNSPLHF.